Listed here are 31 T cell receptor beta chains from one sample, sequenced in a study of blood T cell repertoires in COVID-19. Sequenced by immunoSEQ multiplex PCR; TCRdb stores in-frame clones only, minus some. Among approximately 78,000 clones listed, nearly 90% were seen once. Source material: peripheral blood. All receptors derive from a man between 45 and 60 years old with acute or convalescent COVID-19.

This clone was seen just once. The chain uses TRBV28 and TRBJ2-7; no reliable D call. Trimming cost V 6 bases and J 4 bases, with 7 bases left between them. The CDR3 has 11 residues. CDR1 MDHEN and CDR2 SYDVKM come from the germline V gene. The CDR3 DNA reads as TGTGCCAGCAGGTCAAATTACGAGCAGTACTTC. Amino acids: CASRSNYEQYF.

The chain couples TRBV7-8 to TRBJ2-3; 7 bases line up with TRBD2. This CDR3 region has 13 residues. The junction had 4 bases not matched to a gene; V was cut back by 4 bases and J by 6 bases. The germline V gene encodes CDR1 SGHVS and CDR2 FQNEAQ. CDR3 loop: CASSWEGEDTQYF. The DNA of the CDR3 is TGTGCCAGCAGCTGGGAGGGTGAGGATACGCAGTATTTT.

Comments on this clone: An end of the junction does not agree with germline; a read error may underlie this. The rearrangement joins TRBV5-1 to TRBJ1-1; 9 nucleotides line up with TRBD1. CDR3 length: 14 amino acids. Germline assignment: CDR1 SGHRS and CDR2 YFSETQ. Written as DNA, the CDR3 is TGCGCCAGCAGCCCTGGACAGGGGAACGCTGAAGCTTTCTTT. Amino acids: CASSPGQGNAEAFF.

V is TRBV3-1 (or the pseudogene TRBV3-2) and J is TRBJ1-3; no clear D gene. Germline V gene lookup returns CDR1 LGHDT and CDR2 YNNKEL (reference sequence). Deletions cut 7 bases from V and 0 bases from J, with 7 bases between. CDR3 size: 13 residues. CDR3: CASTQHSGNTIYF. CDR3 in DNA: TGTGCCAGCACACAACACTCTGGAAACACCATATATTTT.

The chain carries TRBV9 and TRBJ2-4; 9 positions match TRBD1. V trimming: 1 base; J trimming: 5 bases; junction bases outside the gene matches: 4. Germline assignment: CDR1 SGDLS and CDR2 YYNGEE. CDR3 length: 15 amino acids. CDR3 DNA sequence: TGTGCCAGCAGCGTACGGGGACAGGGTGAAAACATTCAGTACTTC. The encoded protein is CASSVRGQGENIQYF.

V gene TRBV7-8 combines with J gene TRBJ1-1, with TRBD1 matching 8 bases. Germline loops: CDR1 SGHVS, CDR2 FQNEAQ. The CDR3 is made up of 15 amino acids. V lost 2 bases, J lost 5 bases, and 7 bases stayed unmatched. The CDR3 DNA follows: TGTGCCAGCAGCTTAACCTCAGGGGGCCAAACTGAAGCTTTCTTT. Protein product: CASSLTSGGQTEAFF.

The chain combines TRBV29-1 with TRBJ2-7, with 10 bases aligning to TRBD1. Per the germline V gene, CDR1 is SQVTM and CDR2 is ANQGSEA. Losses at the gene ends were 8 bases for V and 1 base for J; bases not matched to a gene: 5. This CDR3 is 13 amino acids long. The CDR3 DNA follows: TGCAGCTCTACGGGACAGGGGTCCTACGAGCAGTACTTC. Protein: CSSTGQGSYEQYF.

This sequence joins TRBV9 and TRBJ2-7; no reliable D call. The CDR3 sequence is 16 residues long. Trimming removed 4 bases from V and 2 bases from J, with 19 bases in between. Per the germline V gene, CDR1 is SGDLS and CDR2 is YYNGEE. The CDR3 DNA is TGTGCCAGCAGCCCCAGCGCTGAGGCGATAGCCTACGAGCAGTACTTC. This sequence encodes CASSPSAEAIAYEQYF.

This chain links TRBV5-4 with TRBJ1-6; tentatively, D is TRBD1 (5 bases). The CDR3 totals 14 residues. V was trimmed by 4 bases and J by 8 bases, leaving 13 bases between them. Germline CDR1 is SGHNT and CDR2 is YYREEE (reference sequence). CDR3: CASSPRPRDSPLHF. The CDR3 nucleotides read TGTGCCAGCAGCCCCCGTCCCAGGGATTCACCCCTCCACTTT.

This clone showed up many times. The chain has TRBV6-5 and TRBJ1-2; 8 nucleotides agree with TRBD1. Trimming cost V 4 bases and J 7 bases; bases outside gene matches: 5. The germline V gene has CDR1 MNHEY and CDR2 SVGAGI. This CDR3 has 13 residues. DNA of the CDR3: TGTGCCAGCAGTTTAGGGACAGGCGGTGGCTACACCTTC. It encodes CASSLGTGGGYTF.

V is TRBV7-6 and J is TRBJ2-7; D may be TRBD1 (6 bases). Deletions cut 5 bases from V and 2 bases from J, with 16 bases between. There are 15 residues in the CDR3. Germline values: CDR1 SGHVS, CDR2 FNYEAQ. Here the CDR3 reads CASSLADSSTYEQYF. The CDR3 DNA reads TGTGCCAGCAGCCTCGCGGACAGTAGTACCTACGAGCAGTACTTC. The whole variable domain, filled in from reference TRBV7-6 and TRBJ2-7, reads GAGVSQSPRYKVTKRGQDVALRCDPISGHVSLYWYRQALGQGPEFLTYFNYEAQQDKSGLPNDRFSAERPEGSISTLTIQRTEQRDSAMYRCASSLADSSTYEQYFGPGTRLTVT.

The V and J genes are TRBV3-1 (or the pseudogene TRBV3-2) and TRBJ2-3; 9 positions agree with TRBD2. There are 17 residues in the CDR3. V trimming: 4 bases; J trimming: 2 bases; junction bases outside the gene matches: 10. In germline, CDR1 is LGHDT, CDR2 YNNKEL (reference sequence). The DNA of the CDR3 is TGTGCCAGCAGCCCGGCGAGCGGGGGGTATTACACAGATACGCAGTATTTT. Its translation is CASSPASGGYYTDTQYF.

This CDR3 reads CATRRTDQETQYF. The CDR3 DNA reads TGTGCCACCAGGAGGACAGACCAAGAGACCCAGTACTTC. The chain has TRBV24-1 and TRBJ2-5; maybe TRBD1 (6 bases). This CDR3 is built from 13 residues. V was cut by 7 bases and J by 0 bases, with 8 bases left in between. Per germline, CDR1 KGHDR and CDR2 SFDVKD.

CDR3 in DNA: TGTGCCAGTTCAAGCCCAGCGTCGGGTGAAAAACTGTTTTTT. Its protein is CASSSPASGEKLFF. The genes are TRBV27 and TRBJ1-4; D is uncertain. Deletions cut 9 bases from V and 7 bases from J, with 18 bases between. CDR3 length: 14 amino acids. The germline V gene encodes CDR1 MNHEY and CDR2 SMNVEV (reference sequence).

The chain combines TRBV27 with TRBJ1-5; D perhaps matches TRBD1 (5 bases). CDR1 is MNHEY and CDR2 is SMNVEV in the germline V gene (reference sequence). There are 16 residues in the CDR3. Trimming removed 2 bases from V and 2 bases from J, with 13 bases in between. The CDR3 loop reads CASSLGAEGGNQPQHF. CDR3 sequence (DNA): TGTGCCAGCAGTTTAGGGGCGGAGGGAGGCAATCAGCCCCAGCATTTT.

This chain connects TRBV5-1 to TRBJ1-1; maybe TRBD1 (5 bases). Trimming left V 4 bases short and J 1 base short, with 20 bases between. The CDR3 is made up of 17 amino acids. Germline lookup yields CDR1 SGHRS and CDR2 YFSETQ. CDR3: CASSLGLTGVSNTEAFF. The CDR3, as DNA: TGCGCCAGCAGCCTGGGACTTACGGGGGTTTCGAACACTGAAGCTTTCTTT.

The DNA for the CDR3 is TGCAGTGCCAGTCCCCCTGGCAGGGGCATAGAGCAGTACTTC. Its translation: CSASPPGRGIEQYF. This chain joins TRBV20-1 and TRBJ2-7, with D perhaps matching TRBD1 (6 bases). The V gene lost 6 bases and the J gene lost 7 bases, with 22 bases spanning the gap. This CDR3 has 14 residues. The germline gives CDR1 DFQATT, CDR2 SNEGSKA (reference sequence).

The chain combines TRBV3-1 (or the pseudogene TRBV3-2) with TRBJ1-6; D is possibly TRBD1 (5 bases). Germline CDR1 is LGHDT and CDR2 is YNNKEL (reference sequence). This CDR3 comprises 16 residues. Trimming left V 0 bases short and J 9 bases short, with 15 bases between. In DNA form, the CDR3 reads TGTGCCAGCAGCCAAGATCTCAGGGAATGGGGTTCACCCCTCCACTTT. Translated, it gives CASSQDLREWGSPLHF.

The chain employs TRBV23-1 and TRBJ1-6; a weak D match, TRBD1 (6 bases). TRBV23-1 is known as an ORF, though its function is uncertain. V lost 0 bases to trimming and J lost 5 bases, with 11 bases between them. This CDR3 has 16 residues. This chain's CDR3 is CASSQSRGWNNSPLHF. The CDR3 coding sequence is TGCGCCAGCAGTCAATCGAGGGGGTGGAATAATTCACCCCTCCACTTT.

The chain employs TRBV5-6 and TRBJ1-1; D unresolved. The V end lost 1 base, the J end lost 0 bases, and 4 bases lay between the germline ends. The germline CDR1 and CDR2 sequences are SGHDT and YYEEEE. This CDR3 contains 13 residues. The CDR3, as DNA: TGTGCCAGCAGCTTGTCCGTGAACACTGAAGCTTTCTTT. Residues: CASSLSVNTEAFF.

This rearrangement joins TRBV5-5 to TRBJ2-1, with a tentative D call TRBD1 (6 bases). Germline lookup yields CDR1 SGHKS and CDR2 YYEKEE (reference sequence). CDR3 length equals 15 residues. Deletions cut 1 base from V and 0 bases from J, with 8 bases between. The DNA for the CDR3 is TGTGCCAGCAGCTTGTTAGGGGGCTCCTACAATGAGCAGTTCTTC. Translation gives CASSLLGGSYNEQFF.

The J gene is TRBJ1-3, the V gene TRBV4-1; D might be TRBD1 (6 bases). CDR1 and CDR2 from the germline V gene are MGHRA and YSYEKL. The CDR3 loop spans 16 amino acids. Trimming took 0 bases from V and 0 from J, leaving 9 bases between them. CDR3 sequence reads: CASSQETTGSGNTIYF. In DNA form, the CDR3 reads TGCGCCAGCAGCCAAGAGACGACAGGCTCTGGAAACACCATATATTTT.

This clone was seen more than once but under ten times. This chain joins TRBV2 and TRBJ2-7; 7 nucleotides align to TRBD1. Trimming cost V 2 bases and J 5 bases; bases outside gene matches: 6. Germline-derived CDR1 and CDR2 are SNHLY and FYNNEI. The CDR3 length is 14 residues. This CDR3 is CASSETQGVHEQYF. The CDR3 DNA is TGTGCCAGCAGTGAAACCCAGGGGGTCCACGAGCAGTACTTC.

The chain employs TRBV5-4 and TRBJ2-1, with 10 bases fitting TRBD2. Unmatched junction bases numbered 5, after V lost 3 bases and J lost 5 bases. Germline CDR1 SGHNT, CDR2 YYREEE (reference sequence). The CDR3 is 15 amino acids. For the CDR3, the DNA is TGTGCCAGCAGCTGGATACTAGCGGGGAACAATGAGCAGTTCTTC. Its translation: CASSWILAGNNEQFF.

The CDR3, as DNA: TGTGCCAGCAGGGGACTCGGACTAGCGGGGGGGCTTAACTACAATGAGCAGTTCTTC. Protein sequence: CASRGLGLAGGLNYNEQFF. J is TRBJ2-1 and V is TRBV27; 15 bases align to TRBD2. Per the germline V gene, CDR1 is MNHEY and CDR2 is SMNVEV (reference sequence). The CDR3 has 19 residues. Trimming removed 6 bases from V and 3 bases from J; junction bases left unmatched: 12.

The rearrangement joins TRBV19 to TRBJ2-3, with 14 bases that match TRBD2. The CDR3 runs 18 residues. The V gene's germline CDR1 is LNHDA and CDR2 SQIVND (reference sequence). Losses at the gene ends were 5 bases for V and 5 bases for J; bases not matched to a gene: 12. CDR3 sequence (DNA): TGTGCCAGTAGTCCCGCCCGGACTAGCGGGGGGTTGGTAGATACGCAGTATTTT. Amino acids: CASSPARTSGGLVDTQYF.

The CDR3, as DNA: TGTGCCAGCAGCTTAGGAGCTAGCGGGGGGATAGGGGATACGCAGTATTTT. It yields the protein CASSLGASGGIGDTQYF. The rearrangement links TRBV7-2 to TRBJ2-3, with TRBD2 matching 11 bases. Per the germline V gene, CDR1 is SGHTA and CDR2 is FQGNSA. Trimming cost V 1 base and J 6 bases; bases outside gene matches: 9. The CDR3 runs 17 residues.

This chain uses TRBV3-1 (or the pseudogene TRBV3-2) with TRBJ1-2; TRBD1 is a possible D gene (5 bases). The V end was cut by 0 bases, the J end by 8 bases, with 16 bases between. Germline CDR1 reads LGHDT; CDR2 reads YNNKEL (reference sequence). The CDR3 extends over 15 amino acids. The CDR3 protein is CASSQDTLGVRGYTF. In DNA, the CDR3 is TGTGCCAGCAGCCAAGATACCTTAGGGGTCAGAGGCTACACCTTC.

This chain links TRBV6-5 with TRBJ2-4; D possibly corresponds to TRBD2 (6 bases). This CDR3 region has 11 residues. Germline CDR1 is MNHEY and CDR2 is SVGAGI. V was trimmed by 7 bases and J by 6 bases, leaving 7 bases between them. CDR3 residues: CASTEGNIQYF. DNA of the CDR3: TGTGCCAGCACGGAGGGAAACATTCAGTACTTC.

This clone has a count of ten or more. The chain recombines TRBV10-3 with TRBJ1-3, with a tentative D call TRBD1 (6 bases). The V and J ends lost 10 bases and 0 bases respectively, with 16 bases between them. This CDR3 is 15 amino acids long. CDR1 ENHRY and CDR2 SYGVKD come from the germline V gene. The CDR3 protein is CATRQDPSSGNTIYF. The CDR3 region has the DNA TGTGCCACAAGACAGGACCCGAGCTCTGGAAACACCATATATTTT.

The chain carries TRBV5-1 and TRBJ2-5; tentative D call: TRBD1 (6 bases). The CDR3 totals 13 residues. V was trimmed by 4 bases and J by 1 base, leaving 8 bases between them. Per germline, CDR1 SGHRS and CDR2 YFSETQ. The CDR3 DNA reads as TGCGCCAGCAGCGAGGACAGCCAAGAGACCCAGTACTTC. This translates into CASSEDSQETQYF.